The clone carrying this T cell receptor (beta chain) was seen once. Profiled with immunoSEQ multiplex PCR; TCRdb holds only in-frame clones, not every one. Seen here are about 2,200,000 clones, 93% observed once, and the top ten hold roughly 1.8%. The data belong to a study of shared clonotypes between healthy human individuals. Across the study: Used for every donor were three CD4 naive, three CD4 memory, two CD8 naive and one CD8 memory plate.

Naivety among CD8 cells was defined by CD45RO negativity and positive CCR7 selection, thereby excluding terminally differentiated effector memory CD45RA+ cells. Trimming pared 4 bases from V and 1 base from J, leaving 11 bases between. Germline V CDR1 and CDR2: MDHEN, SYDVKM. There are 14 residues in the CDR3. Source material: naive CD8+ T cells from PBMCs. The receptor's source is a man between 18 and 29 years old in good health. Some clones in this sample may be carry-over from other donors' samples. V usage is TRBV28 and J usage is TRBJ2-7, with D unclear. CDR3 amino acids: CASSYHGSSYEQYF. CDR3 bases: TGTGCCAGCAGTTACCACGGGTCATCCTACGAGCAGTACTTC.